Listed below are T cell receptor beta chains from one sample, sequenced in a study of early T cells in non-severe SARS-CoV-2 infection. From the 5' RACE reads, TCRdb called clonotypes with MiXCR, one entry per CDR3 protein. This sample yields about 55,000 distinct CDR3 sequences, of which around 12% are seen a single time; around 1.4% belongs to the top ten. The material sequenced was whole blood. The origin of the receptors is an adult who was a healthcare worker with PCR-confirmed SARS-CoV-2 infection or an uninfected control (not recorded which). Each CDR3 is given with its conserved first and last residue. The D gene is left open where the match is weak. Rows may omit the clone size; those that give it use once, few, many or a size class.

v_gene	abundance	d_gene	j_gene	CDR3aa	CDR3nt
TRBV3-1	NA	TRBD1	TRBJ2-7	CASSTLGQGQYF	TGTGCCAGCAGCACGCTGGGACAGGGGCAGTACTTC
TRBV19	few	NA	TRBJ1-2	CASSIGVGATYGYTF	TGTGCCAGTAGTATTGGGGTCGGAGCGACCTATGGCTACACCTTC
TRBV20-1	few	NA	TRBJ2-1	CSGQTLRPEEQFF	TGCAGTGGTCAGACCCTTAGGCCGGAGGAGCAGTTCTTC
TRBV3-1	few	NA	TRBJ1-2	CASSPPGWVLGYTF	TGTGCCAGCAGCCCCCCCGGGTGGGTGCTCGGCTACACCTTC
TRBV12-3/TRBV12-4	many	NA	TRBJ1-3	CASSTRGAGGNTIYF	TGTGCCAGCAGCACCCGGGGGGCAGGTGGAAACACCATATATTTT
TRBV6-6	many	NA	TRBJ2-7	CASSWAGETYEQYF	TGTGCCAGCAGTTGGGCAGGGGAGACCTACGAGCAGTACTTC
TRBV20-1	few	TRBD2	TRBJ2-3	CSASSSGGSADTQYF	TGCAGTGCTAGCTCTAGCGGGGGTTCGGCAGATACGCAGTATTTT
TRBV5-1	few	NA	TRBJ2-5	CASSLRGLAGETQYF	TGCGCCAGCAGCTTGCGAGGTCTAGCCGGGGAGACCCAGTACTTC
TRBV20-1	NA	NA	TRBJ2-5	CSARDGTYQETQYF	TGCAGTGCTAGAGACGGGACCTATCAAGAGACCCAGTACTTC
TRBV6-6	few	TRBD1	TRBJ1-1	CASSLTGGGTEAFF	TGTGCCAGCAGCCTCACAGGGGGAGGAACTGAAGCTTTCTTT
TRBV11-2	few	NA	TRBJ2-1	CASSPPEARNEQFF	TGTGCCAGCAGCCCCCCCGAGGCCCGGAATGAGCAGTTCTTC
TRBV7-9	many	NA	TRBJ2-3	CASTLPPPIETDTQYF	TGTGCCAGCACCCTACCCCCCCCTATTGAGACAGATACGCAGTATTTT
TRBV2	few	NA	TRBJ2-7	CASRRTGTYEQYF	TGTGCCAGCAGGAGAACAGGAACCTACGAGCAGTACTTC
TRBV6-6	few	NA	TRBJ1-1	CASNPLTQPGLGVEAFF	TGTGCCAGCAACCCACTAACTCAACCGGGACTCGGGGTTGAAGCTTTCTTT
TRBV19	few	NA	TRBJ1-5	CASSARGPAIQPQHF	TGTGCCAGTAGTGCCCGGGGCCCTGCAATCCAGCCCCAGCATTTT
TRBV5-1	few	NA	TRBJ2-3	CASSADGERDTQYF	TGCGCCAGCAGCGCGGACGGGGAGCGGGATACGCAGTATTTT
TRBV5-1	few	NA	TRBJ2-1	CASSPGTANEQFF	TGCGCCAGCAGCCCTGGGACTGCCAATGAGCAGTTCTTC
TRBV9	few	NA	TRBJ1-5	CASSPVDSYQPQHF	TGTGCCAGCAGCCCCGTCGACAGCTATCAGCCCCAGCATTTT
TRBV4-3	NA	NA	TRBJ1-4	CASSRQPLGGGGEKLFF	TGCGCCAGCAGCCGTCAACCGCTGGGCGGGGGCGGTGAAAAACTGTTTTTT
TRBV11-2	few	NA	TRBJ2-5	CASSLEMRAQETQYF	TGTGCCAGCAGCTTAGAAATGAGGGCTCAAGAGACCCAGTACTTC
TRBV7-3	NA	TRBD1	TRBJ1-5	CASSHGQVFDSNQPQHF	TGTGCCAGCAGCCACGGACAGGTTTTTGATAGCAATCAGCCCCAGCATTTT
TRBV6-5	NA	TRBD1	TRBJ1-6	CASSLVGQVLRNSPLHF	TGTGCCAGCAGTTTGGTCGGACAGGTTCTTCGGAATTCACCCCTCCACTTT
TRBV11-2	NA	NA	TRBJ1-3	CASSLRVRVGNTIYF	TGTGCCAGCAGCTTACGAGTTCGTGTTGGAAACACCATATATTTT
TRBV4-3	NA	NA	TRBJ2-3	CASSQDAGVTGQYTDTQYF	TGCGCCAGCAGCCAAGATGCGGGGGTGACAGGGCAGTATACAGATACGCAGTATTTT
TRBV7-9	NA	NA	TRBJ1-1	CASSLARGKTEAFF	TGTGCCAGCAGCTTAGCCCGAGGGAAAACTGAAGCTTTCTTT
TRBV29-1	NA	NA	TRBJ1-1	CSVGGLNTEAFF	TGCAGCGTGGGGGGTCTGAACACTGAAGCTTTCTTT
TRBV7-3	few	NA	TRBJ2-7	CASSLNQGREQYF	TGTGCCAGCAGCTTAAATCAGGGGCGCGAGCAGTACTTC
TRBV7-3	many	TRBD2	TRBJ2-1	CASSLTASGNEQFF	TGTGCCAGCAGCTTAACGGCTAGCGGCAATGAGCAGTTCTTC
TRBV6-5	NA	TRBD1	TRBJ2-5	CASSSLGQGLETQYF	TGTGCCAGCAGTTCGCTCGGACAGGGTTTGGAGACCCAGTACTTC
TRBV7-2	many	NA	TRBJ2-7	CASSLYFYEQYF	TGTGCCAGCAGCTTATATTTCTACGAGCAGTACTTC
TRBV7-7	NA	TRBD1	TRBJ1-5	CASSARDRYQPQHF	TGTGCTAGCAGCGCACGGGACAGATATCAGCCCCAGCATTTT
TRBV6-1	many	NA	TRBJ2-2	CASGGTLVTGELFF	TGTGCCAGCGGGGGGACCCTGGTCACCGGGGAGCTGTTTTTT
TRBV19	NA	NA	TRBJ1-1	CASSIIGAFF	TGTGCCAGTAGTATAATTGGAGCTTTCTTT
TRBV10-2	NA	NA	TRBJ1-1	CASRLNRDTEAFF	TGCGCCAGCCGACTCAACAGGGACACTGAAGCTTTCTTT
TRBV5-1	few	TRBD1	TRBJ1-4	CASSLQGPGREKLFF	TGCGCCAGCAGCCTACAGGGGCCAGGCCGGGAAAAACTGTTTTTT
TRBV12-3/TRBV12-4	many	NA	TRBJ1-4	CASSFFLNGEKLFF	TGTGCCAGCAGTTTTTTCTTAAATGGGGAAAAACTGTTTTTT
TRBV11-2	few	TRBD1	TRBJ1-2	CASSYGPGQGANRYTF	TGTGCCAGCAGCTACGGACCGGGACAGGGGGCAAATCGCTACACCTTC
TRBV7-2	many	NA	TRBJ2-5	CASSLAWGSETQYF	TGTGCCAGCAGCTTAGCGTGGGGATCGGAGACCCAGTACTTC
TRBV29-1	few	NA	TRBJ2-3	CSANPGGTDTQYF	TGCAGCGCAAACCCTGGGGGCACAGATACGCAGTATTTT
TRBV20-1	few	TRBD2	TRBJ2-1	CSARGGSYNEQFF	TGCAGTGCCCGCGGGGGGTCCTACAATGAGCAGTTCTTC
TRBV20-1	few	TRBD1	TRBJ2-7	CSARAGDRSPYEQYF	TGCAGTGCTAGGGCCGGGGACAGGAGCCCCTACGAGCAGTACTTC